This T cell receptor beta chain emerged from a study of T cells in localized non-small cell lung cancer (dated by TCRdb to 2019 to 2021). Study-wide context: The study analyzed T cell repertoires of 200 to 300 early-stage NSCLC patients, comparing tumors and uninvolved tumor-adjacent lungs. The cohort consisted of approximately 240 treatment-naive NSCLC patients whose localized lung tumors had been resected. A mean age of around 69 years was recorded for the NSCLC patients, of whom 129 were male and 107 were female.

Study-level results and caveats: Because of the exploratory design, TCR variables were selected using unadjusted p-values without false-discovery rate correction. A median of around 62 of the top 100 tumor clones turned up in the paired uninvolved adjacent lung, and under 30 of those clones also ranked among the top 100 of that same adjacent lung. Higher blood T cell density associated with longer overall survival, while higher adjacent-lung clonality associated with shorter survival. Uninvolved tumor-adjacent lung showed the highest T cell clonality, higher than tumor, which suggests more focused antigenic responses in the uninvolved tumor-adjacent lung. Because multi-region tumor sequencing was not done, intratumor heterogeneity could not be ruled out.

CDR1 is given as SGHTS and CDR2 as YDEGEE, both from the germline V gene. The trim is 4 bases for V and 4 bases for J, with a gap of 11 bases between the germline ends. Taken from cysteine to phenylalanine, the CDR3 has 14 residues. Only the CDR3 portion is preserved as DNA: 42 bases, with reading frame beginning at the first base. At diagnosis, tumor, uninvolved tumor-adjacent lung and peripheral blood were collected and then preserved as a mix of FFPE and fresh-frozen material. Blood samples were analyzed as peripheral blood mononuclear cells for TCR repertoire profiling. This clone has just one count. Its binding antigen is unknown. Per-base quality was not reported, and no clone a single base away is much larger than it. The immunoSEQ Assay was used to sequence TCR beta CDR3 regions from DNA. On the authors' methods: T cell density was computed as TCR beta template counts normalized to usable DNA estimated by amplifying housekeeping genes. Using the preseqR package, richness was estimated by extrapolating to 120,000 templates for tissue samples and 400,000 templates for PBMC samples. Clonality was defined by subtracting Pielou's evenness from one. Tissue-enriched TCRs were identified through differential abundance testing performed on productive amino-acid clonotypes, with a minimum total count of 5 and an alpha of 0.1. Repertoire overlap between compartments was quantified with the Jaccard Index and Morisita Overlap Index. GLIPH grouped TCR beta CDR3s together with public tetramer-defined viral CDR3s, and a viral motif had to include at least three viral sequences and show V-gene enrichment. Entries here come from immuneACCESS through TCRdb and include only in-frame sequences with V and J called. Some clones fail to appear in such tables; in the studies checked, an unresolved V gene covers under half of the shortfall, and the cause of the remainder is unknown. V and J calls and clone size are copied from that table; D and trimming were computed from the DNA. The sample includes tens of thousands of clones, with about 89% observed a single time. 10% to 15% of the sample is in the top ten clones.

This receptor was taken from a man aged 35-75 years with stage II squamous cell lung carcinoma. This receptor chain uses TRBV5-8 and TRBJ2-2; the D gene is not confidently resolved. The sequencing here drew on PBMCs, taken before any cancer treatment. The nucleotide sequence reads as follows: TGTGCCAGCAGCCGGACCCGAGGCACCGGGGAGCTGTTTTTT. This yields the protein CASSRTRGTGELFF.